These 9 T cell receptor beta chains came from one sample sequenced in a study of shared clonotypes between healthy human individuals. Terminally differentiated effector memory CD45RA+ cells were excluded from the naive CD8 cells, which were CD45RO-negative and positively selected for CCR7. Assay: immunoSEQ multiplex PCR; the TCRdb copy retains only in-frame clones and omits some. This table holds approximately 2,000,000 clones, 85% to 95% found once. Material: naive CD8+ T cells from PBMCs. These receptor sequences come from a man aged 18 to 30 in good health. Some clones in this sample may be carry-over from other donors' samples.

V and J are TRBV7-9 and TRBJ2-3, with TRBD1 as a possible D gene (5 bases). The CDR3 sequence is 15 residues long. From germline, CDR1 is SEHNR and CDR2 FQNEAQ (reference sequence). Trimming stripped 5 bases from V and 1 base from J, with 13 bases between. The CDR3 DNA reads as TGTGCCAGCAGCGGACGACAGACGGGCACAGATACGCAGTATTTT. Translating gives CASSGRQTGTDTQYF.

The V gene is TRBV7-2, the J gene TRBJ2-1; 7 bases align to TRBD1. The V gene end was trimmed by 1 base and the J gene end by 0 bases; junction bases not matched to a gene: 3. The CDR3 consists of 16 residues. Germline loops: CDR1 SGHTA, CDR2 FQGNSA. CDR3 residues: CASSLDTGDSYNEQFF. CDR3 DNA sequence: TGTGCCAGCAGCTTAGATACAGGGGACTCCTACAATGAGCAGTTCTTC.

The chain has TRBV15 and TRBJ2-7; tentatively, D is TRBD1 or TRBD2 (5 bases each). The CDR3 sequence is 18 residues long. The ends were cut back, 0 bases at V and 7 bases at J, with 25 bases in the middle. The V gene's germline CDR1 is LNHNV and CDR2 YYDKDF (reference sequence). The CDR3 spells CATSREGYLIGTLKEQYF. Here the CDR3 DNA reads TGTGCCACCAGCAGAGAGGGCTACCTTATAGGGACGCTAAAAGAGCAGTACTTC. Full variable domain (outside the CDR3, taken from reference TRBV15 and TRBJ2-7): DAMVIQNPRYQVTQFGKPVTLSCSQTLNHNVMYWYQQKSSQAPKLLFHYYDKDFNNEADTPDNFQSRRPNTSFCFLDIRSPGLGDTAMYLCATSREGYLIGTLKEQYFGPGTRLTVT.

The rearrangement joins TRBV27 to TRBJ1-1; a weak D match, TRBD1 (6 bases). Trimming pared 8 bases from V and 1 base from J, leaving 14 bases between. This CDR3 contains 14 residues. CDR1 MNHEY and CDR2 SMNVEV come from the germline V gene (reference sequence). The CDR3 nucleotides read TGTGCCAGCGGACCACAGGGCGAGAACACTGAAGCTTTCTTT. Translating it yields CASGPQGENTEAFF.

The rearrangement joins TRBV6-1 to TRBJ2-2, with D possibly matching TRBD2 (6 bases). Trimming took 3 bases from V and 2 from J, leaving 13 bases between them. The V gene's germline CDR1 is MNHNS and CDR2 SASEGT. The CDR3 loop spans 16 amino acids. DNA of the CDR3: TGTGCCAGCAGTGACCATAGCGGAGTTAACACCGGGGAGCTGTTTTTT. Its protein product is CASSDHSGVNTGELFF.

The chain recombines TRBV7-2 with TRBJ2-7; perhaps TRBD2 as D (6 bases). Deletions cut 1 base from V and 3 bases from J, with 19 bases between. Germline V CDR1 and CDR2: SGHTA, FQGNSA. CDR3 length: 17 residues. The CDR3 loop reads CASSLGGGTQLYYEQYF. The CDR3 coding sequence is TGTGCCAGCAGCTTAGGTGGAGGGACTCAACTGTACTACGAGCAGTACTTC.

The chain combines TRBV5-1 with TRBJ2-7; 8 bases align to TRBD2. The junction had 16 bases not matched to a gene; V was cut back by 3 bases and J by 5 bases. CDR3 length equals 17 residues. Germline lookup yields CDR1 SGHRS and CDR2 YFSETQ. The CDR3 sequence: CASSSPGGLNLVNEQYF. The CDR3 DNA reads as TGCGCCAGCAGCTCGCCGGGGGGGTTAAATCTCGTCAACGAGCAGTACTTC.

The rearrangement joins TRBV2 to TRBJ2-3; the D call may be TRBD1 or TRBD2 (5 bases each). This CDR3 contains 16 residues. V was shortened by 2 bases and J by 4 bases, with 16 bases between the two germline ends. Germline values: CDR1 SNHLY, CDR2 FYNNEI. The CDR3 DNA reads TGTGCCAGCAGTGAACACAGGACCCTAGCCGCAGATACGCAGTATTTT. Translation: CASSEHRTLAADTQYF.

J is TRBJ1-1 and V is TRBV6-5, with D perhaps matching TRBD1 (5 bases). The V end was cut by 5 bases, the J end by 9 bases, with 16 bases between. The CDR3 runs 13 residues. Germline-derived CDR1 and CDR2 are MNHEY and SVGAGI. The CDR3: CASSPRGGVKAFF. Written as DNA, the CDR3 is TGTGCCAGCAGTCCCCGTGGGGGGGTGAAAGCTTTCTTT.